In its sample, the clone carrying this TCR beta chain was seen a few times. Its antigen is not identified. The data are from a study of beta chain features in type 1 diabetes. The ends were cut back, 0 bases at V and 9 bases at J, with 14 bases in the middle. This CDR3 region has 14 residues. Germline V gene data show CDR1 as SGHTA and CDR2 as FQGNSA. Study findings and constraints: Shortening of TCRB CDR3s, moderate but significant, appeared in all four CD4+ subsets of Type 1 diabetes patients. The study left unresolved whether HLA type influences TCRB rearrangement.

cDNA synthesis used the whole RNA isolate, giving expressed TCRB sequences. Assay used: immunoSEQ multiplex PCR; TCRdb lists only in-frame clones, some missing. The sample consists of about 370,000 clones, around a tenth of them appearing once. The chain uses TRBV7-2 and TRBJ1-1; D is possibly TRBD1 (5 bases). The source of this sequence is a man aged 30 to 39 with type 1 diabetes. What was sequenced was central memory CD4+ T cells from blood. CDR3 DNA: TGTGCCAGCAGCTTAGCGGCGCAAAGGGGACAAGCTTTCTTT. Translation gives CASSLAAQRGQAFF.